Each of the 21 T cell receptor beta chains below was sequenced from the same sample in a study of identical twins. TCRdb re-called the 5' RACE reads through MiXCR, storing one row per CDR3 protein. The top ten clones hold approximately 0.98% of a sample with 450,000 to 500,000 distinct CDR3 sequences, approximately 14% of them seen once. Another study also made use of these data, one on yellow fever vaccine responses in identical twins.

Sequencing input: CD4+ T cells sorted from blood. The receptors were gathered from a woman younger than 35 in good health.

This clonotype was seen only a few times. V usage is TRBV4-1 and J usage is TRBJ2-3; D remains ambiguous. Trimming pared 2 bases from V and 5 bases from J, leaving 20 bases between. The CDR3 length is 17 residues. Germline CDR1 reads MGHRA; CDR2 reads YSYEKL. This CDR3 is CASSQPPPSLVRDTQYF. CDR3 nucleotide sequence: TGCGCCAGCAGCCAACCCCCCCCTAGTCTAGTCAGAGATACGCAGTATTTT.

This rearrangement joins TRBV10-3 to TRBJ1-4, with a weak D call TRBD1 (5 bases). The CDR3 totals 13 residues. Germline V gives CDR1 ENHRY, CDR2 SYGVKD. V lost 3 bases and J lost 3, with 5 bases in between. The chain's CDR3 is CAISEGANEKLFF. The CDR3, as DNA: TGTGCCATCAGTGAAGGGGCTAATGAAAAACTGTTTTTT.

The sample holds a few counts of this clonotype. The CDR3 sequence: CSVGVTGNQPQHF. For the CDR3, the DNA is TGCAGCGTTGGGGTTACAGGGAATCAGCCCCAGCATTTT. The chain couples TRBV29-1 to TRBJ1-5; D may be TRBD1 (6 bases). Trimming pared 4 bases from V and 4 bases from J, leaving 11 bases between. This CDR3 comprises 13 residues. The V gene's germline CDR1 is SQVTM and CDR2 ANQGSEA.

The chain links TRBV14 to TRBJ2-1; the D gene is possibly TRBD2 (7 bases). V lost 4 bases and J lost 9, with 19 bases in between. The CDR3 has 15 residues. Germline V gives CDR1 SGHDN, CDR2 FVKESK. In nucleotides, the CDR3 is TGTGCCAGCAGCCTACTCACAGGGAGGGTTGTTGAGCAGTTCTTC. Its protein product is CASSLLTGRVVEQFF.

The rearrangement uses TRBV10-3 and TRBJ1-1, with 7 bases matching TRBD1. This CDR3 region has 12 residues. Germline CDR1 ENHRY, CDR2 SYGVKD. The V gene end was trimmed by 10 bases and the J gene end by 4 bases; junction bases not matched to a gene: 6. CDR3 in DNA: TGTGCCACAACGGGGGACAGCACTGAAGCTTTCTTT. Protein sequence: CATTGDSTEAFF.

The chain carries TRBV28 and TRBJ1-6, with 7 bases that match TRBD1. The CDR3 covers 16 residues. CDR1 and CDR2 (germline): MDHEN, SYDVKM. Germline trimming cut 3 bases from V and 8 bases from J; bases unmatched to any gene: 10. CDR3 residues: CASSFLEGGRDSPLHF. The CDR3 bases are TGTGCCAGCAGTTTCTTGGAAGGGGGCAGAGATTCACCCCTCCACTTT.

This clonotype appeared many times. The chain uses TRBV6-2 or TRBV6-3 and TRBJ2-4; D remains ambiguous. The CDR3 sequence is 12 residues long. Trimming took off 8 bases at V and 9 bases at J, with 14 bases between the two ends. CDR1 is MNHEY and CDR2 is SVGEGT in the germline V gene. For the CDR3, the DNA is TGTGCCAGCTCCTACGCCAGCCCCATTCAGTACTTC. Translation: CASSYASPIQYF.

Only a few counts were recorded for this clonotype. A read error may produce the germline difference seen at one junction end. This chain connects TRBV19 to TRBJ2-3; no reliable D call. The CDR3 consists of 12 residues. CDR1 and CDR2 from the germline V gene are LNHDA and SQIVND (reference sequence). CDR3 amino acids: CASSLDSDTQYF. The DNA of the CDR3 is TGTGCCAGTAGTCTAGACTCAGATACGCAGTATTTT.

The V and J genes are TRBV2 and TRBJ1-1; D remains ambiguous. Germline loops: CDR1 SNHLY, CDR2 FYNNEI. The CDR3 runs to 16 residues. Trimming took off 1 base at V and 4 bases at J, with 16 bases between the two ends. CDR3 region: CASSEEGVRDGTEAFF. In nucleotides, the CDR3 is TGTGCCAGCAGTGAAGAGGGTGTGAGGGATGGCACTGAAGCTTTCTTT.

The rearrangement links TRBV5-1 to TRBJ2-1; 8 bases map to TRBD1. Germline assignment: CDR1 SGHRS and CDR2 YFSETQ. This CDR3 has 17 amino acids. Trimming at V came to 5 bases and at J to 5 bases, leaving 15 bases not matched to a gene. CDR3: CASRQDRGVFRNNEQFF. The CDR3 DNA reads as TGCGCCAGCAGACAAGACAGGGGCGTCTTTCGCAACAATGAGCAGTTCTTC.

The chain links TRBV6-1 to TRBJ2-7; a weak D match, TRBD1 (6 bases). Trimming stripped 6 bases from V and 0 bases from J, with 9 bases between. CDR1 and CDR2 (germline): MNHNS, SASEGT. There are 13 residues in the CDR3. As DNA, the CDR3 is TGTGCCAGCAGACGGACAGTCTCCTACGAGCAGTACTTC. This translates into CASRRTVSYEQYF.

The sample holds a few counts of this clonotype. The V and J genes are TRBV12-3 or TRBV12-4 and TRBJ2-3, with D perhaps TRBD2 (6 bases). The V and J ends lost 6 bases and 3 bases respectively, with 13 bases between them. This CDR3 comprises 14 residues. Written as DNA, the CDR3 is TGTGCCAGCAGAGACGACGGGGGTACAGATACGCAGTATTTT. Protein sequence: CASRDDGGTDTQYF.

This sequence joins TRBV5-1 and TRBJ2-3; 7 nucleotides align to TRBD2. The ends lost 6 bases at V and 2 bases at J; junction bases unmatched: 3. The CDR3 extends over 13 amino acids. The V gene's germline CDR1 is SGHRS and CDR2 YFSETQ. This chain's CDR3 is CASTSGDTDTQYF. The CDR3 DNA reads TGCGCCAGCACTAGCGGCGACACAGATACGCAGTATTTT.

The gene calls are TRBV6-1 and TRBJ2-7; D gene uncertain. Germline-derived CDR1 and CDR2 are MNHNS and SASEGT. The CDR3 is made up of 15 amino acids. V was pared by 8 bases and J by 0 bases, with 17 bases between. CDR3 in amino acids: CASQKEGRPSYEQYF. The CDR3, as DNA: TGTGCCAGCCAAAAGGAAGGGCGCCCCTCCTACGAGCAGTACTTC.

This clonotype was counted only a few times. This rearrangement joins TRBV2 to TRBJ2-7; D is unresolved. CDR1 is SNHLY and CDR2 is FYNNEI in the germline V gene. The CDR3 runs to 11 residues. The V gene lost 7 bases and the J gene lost 7 bases, with 11 bases spanning the gap. The CDR3 spells CASKGFGEQYF. The DNA of the CDR3 is TGTGCCAGCAAAGGCTTCGGAGAGCAGTACTTC.

The rearrangement uses TRBV3-1 and TRBJ2-1; no definite D call. Germline V lookup: CDR1 LGHDT, CDR2 YNNKEL (reference sequence). CDR3 length equals 16 residues. V was shortened by 1 base and J by 0 bases, with 10 bases between the two germline ends. CDR3 in DNA: TGTGCCAGCAGCCAAGGAGGTCGGAGCTCCTACAATGAGCAGTTCTTC. This translates into CASSQGGRSSYNEQFF.

V and J are TRBV4-2 and TRBJ1-2, with D unresolved. Germline loops: CDR1 LGHNA, CDR2 YNFKEQ. The CDR3 spans 14 residues. Trimming removed 4 bases at V and 2 bases at J, with 11 bases between. The CDR3 coding sequence is TGTGCCAGCAGCCGAAATCCCAGCAACTATGGCTACACCTTC. It codes for CASSRNPSNYGYTF.

This clonotype occurred a few times. CDR3 residues: CATRNHFRCQVQFYEQYF. The CDR3 DNA reads as TGTGCCACCCGCAACCACTTCCGCTGTCAAGTCCAGTTCTACGAGCAGTACTTC. The chain is built from TRBV4-2 and TRBJ2-7, with D unclear. Germline CDR1 is LGHNA and CDR2 is YNFKEQ. The CDR3 consists of 18 residues. Trimming shortened V by 10 bases and J by 3 bases, and 31 bases separated the two germline ends.

This clonotype has more than one count but fewer than ten. The J gene is TRBJ2-3, the V gene TRBV20-1; D remains ambiguous. CDR3 length equals 14 residues. V lost 5 bases and J lost 1, with 13 bases in between. Germline V CDR1 and CDR2: DFQATT, SNEGSKA (reference sequence). CDR3 DNA sequence: TGCAGTGCTTTCGAGTACCGAGGCACAGATACGCAGTATTTT. This translates into CSAFEYRGTDTQYF.

This clonotype was detected a few times. The J gene is TRBJ2-2, the V gene TRBV20-1; D gene uncertain. The CDR3 is 11 amino acids. Germline V lookup: CDR1 DFQATT, CDR2 SNEGSKA (reference sequence). Trimming took 3 bases from V and 6 from J, leaving 5 bases between them. The DNA for the CDR3 is TGCAGTGCTAGCGGTCCCGGGGAGCTGTTTTTT. Protein product: CSASGPGELFF.

The gene calls are TRBV20-1 and TRBJ2-3; D perhaps matches TRBD2 (7 bases). The CDR3 runs 13 residues. V shed 3 bases and J shed 2 bases, with 9 bases lying between them. Germline CDR1 and CDR2: DFQATT and SNEGSKA (reference sequence). In DNA, the CDR3 is TGCAGTGCTAGGCGGGGGCTCACAGATACGCAGTATTTT. Protein product: CSARRGLTDTQYF.